One and the same sample provided the 5 T cell receptor beta chains below, sequenced in a study of Ad26.COV2.S vaccination and SARS-CoV-2 variants. The treatment here: 15 to 20 received Ad26.COV2.S at low or high dose, single or two shots; roughly 5 received placebo; per-sample allocation not given. Sampling took place 63 days after the first vaccine or placebo injection. Data came from immunoSEQ multiplex PCR; TCRdb stores just in-frame clones and leaves some out. The sample has around 300,000 clones, around 89% seen once. Sample: peripheral blood, taken in a trial of Ad26.COV2.S vaccine versus placebo. Receptor source: a person aged 18-65 years who received the Ad26.COV2.S COVID-19 vaccine or a placebo.

The chain links TRBV5-1 to TRBJ1-4, with a weak D call TRBD1 (5 bases). This CDR3 region has 14 residues. From germline, CDR1 is SGHRS and CDR2 YFSETQ. Trimming stripped 2 bases from V and 6 bases from J, with 11 bases between. CDR3 coding DNA: TGCGCCAGCAGCTTTAGCCGGGGCGATGAAAAACTGTTTTTT. It is translated as CASSFSRGDEKLFF.

The chain recombines TRBV3-1 (or the pseudogene TRBV3-2) with TRBJ2-7; the match to TRBD1 covers 8 bases. V dropped 2 bases and J dropped 6; count of bases not matched to a gene: 12. The CDR3 contains 16 residues. CDR1 is LGHDT and CDR2 is YNNKEL in the germline V gene (reference sequence). The CDR3 spells CASSQPRNRGFGEQYF. The CDR3 DNA reads TGTGCCAGCAGCCAACCCCGGAACAGGGGGTTCGGCGAGCAGTACTTC.

The chain links TRBV13 to TRBJ1-2; D gene uncertain. Germline CDR1 PRHDT, CDR2 FYEKMQ (reference sequence). The CDR3 is made up of 16 amino acids. V lost 4 bases, J lost 1 base, and 16 bases lay in between. In nucleotides, the CDR3 is TGTGCCAGCAGCTCAAAGAACCCCGGGCTTAACTATGGCTACACCTTC. It is translated as CASSSKNPGLNYGYTF.

This clone was seen once. The chain has TRBV10-3 and TRBJ1-5, with a possible D match to TRBD1 (5 bases). The CDR3 length is 14 residues. V shed 0 bases and J shed 6 bases, with 9 bases lying between them. In germline, CDR1 is ENHRY, CDR2 SYGVKD. The DNA of the CDR3 is TGTGCCATCAGTGAGTCAGTGGGGCGTCAGCCCCAGCATTTT. Protein sequence: CAISESVGRQPQHF.

This clone was seen just once. This rearrangement joins TRBV19 to TRBJ1-1; TRBD1 matches at 10 bases. The CDR3 has 17 amino acids. Germline V gene data show CDR1 as LNHDA and CDR2 as SQIVND (reference sequence). Trimming removed 4 bases from V and 1 base from J; junction bases left unmatched: 9. CDR3 DNA sequence: TGTGCCAGTAGTACTCCGGGACAGGGGCTCCCGAACACTGAAGCTTTCTTT. The encoded protein is CASSTPGQGLPNTEAFF.